This T cell receptor beta chain comes out of a study of OX40 agonist ivuxolimab in advanced cancers. Across the whole study: It was ivuxolimab, an agonistic anti-OX40 (CD134) antibody, that patients were treated with. General study results and limits: The study did not work out the antigen specificity of the expanded peripheral T cells. Within 6 weeks, CD4+ and CD8+ blood T cells expanded clonally at 0.1 to 3.0 mg/kg.

With autoimmune disease history or systemic immunosuppression, patients were excluded. The CDR3 length is 13 residues. Germline lookup yields CDR1 MNHNS and CDR2 SASEGT. Trimming left V 8 bases short and J 5 bases short, with 13 bases between. Details on this clone: No antigen is known for it.

Generated by immunoSEQ multiplex PCR, the TCRdb table keeps only in-frame clones and is missing some. The sample contains 50,000 to 70,000 clones, roughly 89% of which appear only once. The sample consisted of CD4+ or CD8+ T cells sorted from blood, taken in a trial of the OX40 agonist ivuxolimab. The source is an adult with an advanced solid tumor such as melanoma, head and neck, liver or kidney cancer. V and J are TRBV6-1 and TRBJ2-1; D gene ambiguous. The CDR3 sequence: CASEKTFDNEQFF. CDR3 coding DNA: TGTGCCAGCGAGAAGACTTTCGACAATGAGCAGTTCTTC.